A selection of T cell receptor beta chains follows, all from one sample in a study of cytomegalovirus exposure and HLA in healthy donors. The data were produced by immunoSEQ multiplex PCR, yet TCRdb's version contains in-frame clones alone and is incomplete. The sample includes around 250,000 clones, approximately 91% of them seen just once. The source material was PBMCs. The receptors come from a girl aged 2 to 10 in good health and CMV-seronegative. The CDR3 runs from the conserved cysteine through the conserved F or W. The D gene is left open where the match is weak. Clone size is not always given. Where it is, it says once, few, many or a class for expanded clones.

D	V	size	J	CDR3	DNA
TRBD1	TRBV5-1	.	TRBJ1-6	CASSSGTGASSYNSPLHF	TGCGCCAGCAGTTCCGGGACAGGGGCGAGCTCCTATAATTCACCCCTCCACTTT
.	TRBV27	once	TRBJ2-7	CASSSTGLPSYEQYF	TGTGCCAGCAGTTCAACAGGGCTCCCCTCGTACGAGCAGTACTTC
TRBD2	TRBV11-2	.	TRBJ2-3	CASSHGLAGGPGTQYF	TGTGCCAGCAGCCACGGACTAGCGGGAGGGCCAGGGACGCAGTATTTT
TRBD1	TRBV14	.	TRBJ1-2	CASSHRGPNYGYTF	TGTGCCAGCAGCCATAGGGGGCCGAACTATGGCTACACCTTC
.	TRBV4-1	.	TRBJ2-7	CASSRFETGETYEQYF	TGCGCCAGCAGCCGCTTTGAGACAGGAGAAACCTACGAGCAGTACTTC
.	TRBV6-1	.	TRBJ1-3	CASSDGLGRRTIYF	TGTGCCAGCAGTGACGGTTTGGGGCGTCGCACCATATATTTT
.	TRBV5-4	.	TRBJ2-1	CASRQGNLSYNEQFF	TGTGCCAGCAGACAGGGCAATCTATCCTACAATGAGCAGTTCTTC
.	TRBV6-4	.	TRBJ2-2	CASRRDTGELFF	TGTGCCAGCAGGAGGGACACCGGGGAGCTGTTTTTT
TRBD2	TRBV10-3	once	TRBJ2-7	CAISELAGASYEQYF	TGTGCCATCAGTGAGTTAGCGGGGGCCTCCTACGAGCAGTACTTC
.	TRBV15	.	TRBJ2-5	CATSSPVGGAETQYF	TGTGCCACCAGCAGTCCTGTTGGAGGGGCTGAGACCCAGTACTTC
.	TRBV6-1	.	TRBJ1-4	CASSDKGLGEKLFF	TGTGCCAGCAGTGACAAGGGGCTGGGTGAAAAACTGTTTTTT
TRBD1	TRBV10-2	.	TRBJ2-1	CASTREVQGIYNEQFF	TGCGCCAGCACTAGAGAGGTACAGGGGATATACAATGAGCAGTTCTTC
.	TRBV6-6	.	TRBJ1-5	CASYATGLYSNQPQHF	TGTGCCAGCTATGCCACAGGGCTGTATAGCAATCAGCCCCAGCATTTT
TRBD1	TRBV5-3	.	TRBJ1-1	CARSSRGHLNTEAFF	TGTGCCAGAAGCTCGAGGGGGCACCTGAACACTGAAGCTTTCTTT
.	TRBV5-5	.	TRBJ2-7	CASSPGTPRNPYEQYF	TGTGCCAGCAGCCCCGGGACACCGAGAAACCCATACGAGCAGTACTTC
TRBD1	TRBV7-9	few	TRBJ1-1	CASSFPGTGNTEAFF	TGTGCCAGCAGCTTCCCCGGGACAGGGAACACTGAAGCTTTCTTT
TRBD2	TRBV4-1	.	TRBJ2-1	CASSQGGLADRYNEQFF	TGCGCCAGCAGCCAAGGGGGACTAGCGGATCGATACAATGAGCAGTTCTTC
TRBD1	TRBV27	.	TRBJ2-7	CASSPRQGRDEQYF	TGTGCCAGCAGCCCTCGACAGGGGCGGGACGAGCAGTACTTC
.	TRBV5-6	.	TRBJ2-1	CASSVNLATEQFF	TGTGCCAGCAGCGTAAATCTAGCGACTGAGCAGTTCTTC
TRBD1	TRBV30	.	TRBJ1-4	CAWRGRDRGPEKLFF	TGTGCCTGGAGGGGAAGGGACAGGGGGCCTGAAAAACTGTTTTTT
TRBD1	TRBV2	.	TRBJ1-5	CASSPGQGDNQPQHF	TGTGCCAGCAGTCCGGGACAGGGGGACAATCAGCCCCAGCATTTT
TRBD1	TRBV5-1	.	TRBJ1-2	CASSSSGTGVGIYGYTF	TGCGCCAGCAGCTCTAGCGGGACAGGGGTTGGGATCTATGGCTACACCTTC
.	TRBV7-2	.	TRBJ2-1	CASVSSSYNEQFF	TGTGCCAGCGTTAGCAGCTCCTACAATGAGCAGTTCTTC
TRBD1	TRBV6-5	once	TRBJ1-2	CASSFGQGGNYGYTF	TGTGCCAGCAGTTTCGGACAGGGGGGCAACTATGGCTACACCTTC
.	TRBV6-5	few	TRBJ1-1	CASSSYREGNTEAFF	TGTGCCAGCAGTTCATACAGGGAGGGGAACACTGAAGCTTTCTTT
.	TRBV30	once	TRBJ1-6	CAWSVPQTGFSPLHF	TGTGCCTGGAGTGTACCCCAGACCGGGTTTTCACCCCTCCACTTT
.	TRBV29-1	.	TRBJ1-1	CSVGGSDTEAFF	TGCAGCGTCGGGGGTTCGGACACTGAAGCTTTCTTT
TRBD2	TRBV6-5	.	TRBJ2-7	CASSRLAGAYEQYF	TGTGCCAGCAGCCGACTAGCGGGAGCCTACGAGCAGTACTTC
.	TRBV6-1	.	TRBJ1-1	CASTEDRLNTEAFF	TGTGCCAGCACCGAGGACAGACTGAACACTGAAGCTTTCTTT
.	TRBV10-1	.	TRBJ2-1	CASSESSLYNEQFF	TGCGCCAGCAGTGAGTCAAGCCTATACAATGAGCAGTTCTTC
.	TRBV11-3	.	TRBJ2-3	CASSPTGGTDTQYF	TGTGCCAGCAGCCCCACGGGAGGCACAGATACGCAGTATTTT
TRBD2	TRBV5-1	.	TRBJ2-7	CASSSLAGVHYEQYF	TGCGCCAGCAGCTCCCTAGCGGGCGTCCACTACGAGCAGTACTTC
TRBD1	TRBV11-2	once	TRBJ1-1	CASSSNRGQMNTEAFF	TGTGCCAGCAGCTCGAACAGGGGGCAAATGAACACTGAAGCTTTCTTT
TRBD1	TRBV6-6	.	TRBJ2-7	CASSWETGTGTYEQYF	TGTGCCAGCAGTTGGGAGACCGGGACAGGGACCTACGAGCAGTACTTC
TRBD2	TRBV6-1	.	TRBJ2-7	CASSMGLAGLKQYF	TGTGCCAGCAGTATGGGACTAGCGGGACTCAAGCAGTACTTC
.	TRBV6-1	.	TRBJ1-3	CASSLLFSGNTIYF	TGTGCCAGCAGCCTGTTATTCTCTGGAAACACCATATATTTT
.	TRBV6-1	many	TRBJ1-1	CASRIAQNTEAFF	TGTGCCAGCAGAATAGCCCAGAACACTGAAGCTTTCTTT
TRBD2	TRBV7-8	.	TRBJ2-2	CASSLGGGLAGGRELFF	TGTGCCAGCAGCTTAGGCGGGGGTCTAGCGGGGGGCCGGGAGCTGTTTTTT
TRBD1	TRBV23-1	.	TRBJ2-5	CASSQYKADREETQYF	TGCGCCAGCAGTCAATATAAAGCGGACAGGGAAGAGACCCAGTACTTC
.	TRBV4-2	.	TRBJ1-6	CASSPPGNSPLHF	TGTGCCAGCAGCCCTCCGGGGAATTCACCCCTCCACTTT
.	TRBV5-5	.	TRBJ2-7	CASSLGGLGFDRYEQYF	TGTGCCAGCAGCTTGGGGGGATTAGGGTTCGACAGGTACGAGCAGTACTTC
TRBD1	TRBV2	.	TRBJ2-7	CAKSLRDSYEQYF	TGTGCCAAAAGCCTCCGGGACAGCTACGAGCAGTACTTC
.	TRBV5-6	.	TRBJ2-7	CASSLRDTTYEQYF	TGTGCCAGCAGCCTAAGGGACACTACCTACGAGCAGTACTTC
TRBD2	TRBV5-1	.	TRBJ2-2	CASSWGLGAGELFF	TGCGCCAGCAGCTGGGGACTAGGAGCCGGGGAGCTGTTTTTT
TRBD1	TRBV14	.	TRBJ2-3	CASSQGGQGRDTQYF	TGTGCCAGCAGCCAAGGTGGACAGGGTAGAGATACGCAGTATTTT
TRBD2	TRBV11-2	once	TRBJ2-5	CASSSGLAGEETQYF	TGTGCCAGCAGCTCGGGACTAGCGGGGGAAGAGACCCAGTACTTC
TRBD1	TRBV19	.	TRBJ1-5	CASYTGGIDQPQHF	TGTGCCAGCTATACAGGGGGCATAGATCAGCCCCAGCATTTT
.	TRBV30	.	TRBJ1-2	CAWSPGRGYTF	TGTGCCTGGAGCCCAGGGCGAGGCTACACCTTC
TRBD1	TRBV2	.	TRBJ2-3	CARRQGLADTQYF	TGTGCCAGGCGACAGGGGTTGGCAGATACGCAGTATTTT
TRBD2	TRBV27	.	TRBJ2-3	CASSLWIAGGFTDTQYF	TGTGCCAGCAGTTTATGGATAGCGGGGGGGTTCACAGATACGCAGTATTTT
.	TRBV27	.	TRBJ1-2	CASSMGLGGYGYTF	TGTGCCAGCAGCATGGGTTTGGGAGGCTATGGCTACACCTTC
.	TRBV27	.	TRBJ2-3	CASSVHGAVHTDTQYF	TGTGCCAGCAGCGTACATGGGGCGGTCCACACAGATACGCAGTATTTT
TRBD1	TRBV19	.	TRBJ2-1	CASSTDRSSYNEQFF	TGTGCCAGTAGTACGGACAGGAGCTCCTACAATGAGCAGTTCTTC
.	TRBV7-2	.	TRBJ2-1	CASSLARVNEQFF	TGTGCCAGCAGCTTAGCGCGGGTCAATGAGCAGTTCTTC
.	TRBV15	.	TRBJ2-2	CATSRDLGTRNTGELFF	TGTGCCACCAGCAGAGATCTCGGGACAAGGAACACCGGGGAGCTGTTTTTT
.	TRBV25-1	.	TRBJ2-7	CASSEYGLDEQYF	TGTGCCAGCAGTGAATACGGTCTAGACGAGCAGTACTTC
.	TRBV7-6	.	TRBJ2-7	CASSLGGGEQYF	TGTGCCAGCAGCTTGGGGGGAGGAGAGCAGTACTTC
.	TRBV7-9	.	TRBJ2-7	CASSSTATYEQYF	TGTGCCAGCAGCTCGACAGCTACCTACGAGCAGTACTTC
.	TRBV7-9	.	TRBJ1-1	CASSLVRQMNTEAFF	TGTGCCAGCAGCTTAGTAAGACAGATGAACACTGAAGCTTTCTTT
.	TRBV5-4	few	TRBJ1-1	CASSLPTSNTEAFF	TGTGCCAGCAGCTTACCGACATCGAACACTGAAGCTTTCTTT